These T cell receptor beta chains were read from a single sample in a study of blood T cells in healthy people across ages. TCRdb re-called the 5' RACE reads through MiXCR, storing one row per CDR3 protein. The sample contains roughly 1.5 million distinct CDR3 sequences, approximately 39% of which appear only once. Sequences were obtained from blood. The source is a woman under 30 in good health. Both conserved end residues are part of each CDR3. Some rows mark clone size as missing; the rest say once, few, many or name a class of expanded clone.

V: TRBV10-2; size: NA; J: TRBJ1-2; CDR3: CASNRNNYGYTF
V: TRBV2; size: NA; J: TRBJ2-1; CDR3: CAGSRIAGEETQFF
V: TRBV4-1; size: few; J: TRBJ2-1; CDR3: CASSPAGLMGNEQFF
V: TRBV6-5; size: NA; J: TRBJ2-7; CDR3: CASSYERAAYEQYF
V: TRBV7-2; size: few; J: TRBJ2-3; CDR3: CASSPNYRGTDTQYF
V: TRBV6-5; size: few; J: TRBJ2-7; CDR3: CASSYSMMRGLTYEQYF
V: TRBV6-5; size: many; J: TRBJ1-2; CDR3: CASSYGGYGYTF
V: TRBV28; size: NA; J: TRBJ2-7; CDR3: CASSSGLAGGLYEQYF
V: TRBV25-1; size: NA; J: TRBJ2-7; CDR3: CASSESSLQETRYF
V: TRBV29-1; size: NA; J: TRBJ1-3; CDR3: CSAVLPHAFRSGNTIYF
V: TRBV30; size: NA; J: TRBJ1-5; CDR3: CAWSVNAWQPQHF
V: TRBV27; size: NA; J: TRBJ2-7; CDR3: CASRWTGGNYEQYF
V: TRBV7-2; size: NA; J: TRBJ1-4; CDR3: CASSLDRDNEKLFF
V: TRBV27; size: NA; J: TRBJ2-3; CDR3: CASSINRGFLTDTQYF
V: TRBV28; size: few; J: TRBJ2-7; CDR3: CASSFLDRDVREQYF
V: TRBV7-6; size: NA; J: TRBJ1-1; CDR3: CASSLWGSTEAFF
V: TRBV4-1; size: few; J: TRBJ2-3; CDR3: CASSQSPAGDTQYF
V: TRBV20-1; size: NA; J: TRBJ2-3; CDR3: CSAPRTTQYF
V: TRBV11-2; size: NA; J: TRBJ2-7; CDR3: CASSFGTINEQYF
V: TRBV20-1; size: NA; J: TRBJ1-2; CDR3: CSALNPGQGGGYTF
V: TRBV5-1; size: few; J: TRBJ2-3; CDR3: CASSPFGGTDTQYF
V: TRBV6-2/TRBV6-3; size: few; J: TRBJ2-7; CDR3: CTSRTVSSYEQYF